A single T cell receptor (beta chain) is shown here with its context. The target antigen is unknown. The sample belongs to a study of CXCR3-negative and CXCR3-positive naive CD8 T cells. Study-level points and caveats: Researchers report CXCR3 expression partially decreased after cryopreservation, with fresh PBMCs used in most assays. Diversity ran similarly high across both naive subsets but far lower in memory CD8+ cells. Naive CXCR3-negative and CXCR3-positive cells had similar TRBV-TRBJ usage; memory differed.

UMI-tagged TRB cDNA libraries were built via 5' RACE. TCRdb re-called the 5' RACE reads; one entry per CDR3 protein, DNA not given. This sample's table has about 48,000 distinct CDR3 sequences. CDR3 length: 14 residues. Germline-derived CDR1 and CDR2 are MGHRA and YSYEKL. The chain is built from TRBV4-1 and TRBJ1-1; TCRdb picks TRBD1, but there is no DNA to check that call. This sequence was found in a human donor in good health. Some clones in this sample may be carry-over from other donors' samples. The specimen sequenced was memory CD8+ T cells from blood. CDR3 region: CASSLNRGNTEAFF.